This T cell receptor (beta chain) came from a study of blood T cell repertoires in COVID-19. Overall study context: Whether acute or convalescent, the COVID-19 samples came from the United States, Italy and Spain. T cells, B-cell-depleted T cells, or PBMCs supplied cDNA or gDNA.

Germline V gives CDR1 LGHNA, CDR2 YSLEER. V dropped 3 bases and J dropped 0; count of bases not matched to a gene: 4. The CDR3 runs 15 residues. Original data processing: How many nucleated cells were present was estimated from reference gene primer amplification. Assay used: immunoSEQ multiplex PCR; TCRdb lists only in-frame clones, some missing. V, J and clone size reflect that table, while D and trimming were determined from the DNA. The sample holds over 75,000 clones, nearly 90% seen once. This chain joins TRBV4-3 and TRBJ2-7, with 8 bases matching TRBD1. The TCR originated in a woman older than 75 with active COVID-19. The specimen was peripheral blood. CDR3 amino acids: CASSQTGDSSYEQYF. The CDR3 coding sequence is TGCGCCAGCAGCCAGACAGGGGACAGCTCCTACGAGCAGTACTTC.